This T cell receptor beta chain emerged from a study of T cell responses to AZD1222 COVID-19 vaccine. Produced via immunoSEQ multiplex PCR; TCRdb's table is partial and in-frame only. In the table there are about 120,000 clones, around 87% of which are singletons. Overall study findings and caveats: The number of AZD1222 recipients seropositive at baseline was only 5 to 7. Sampled repertoires all dated from after the peak T cell response. Spike as a whole was targeted by vaccine-associated CD4 TCRs, dominant at 160-218 and 743-854. Spike-specific TCR breadth and depth went up after people got two AZD1222 doses.

As regards this clone: No antigen is known for it.

CDR1 is LGHDT, CDR2 YNNKEL, per germline (reference sequence). The J segment lost 7 bases and the V segment lost 1 base, leaving 6 bases of the junction unmatched. This CDR3 is built from 15 residues. The sample consisted of peripheral blood, taken on day 0 of AZD1222 vaccination. The clonotype was recovered from an adult in good health. The gene calls are TRBV3-1 (or the pseudogene TRBV3-2) and TRBJ2-7, with TRBD2 matching 11 bases. CDR3 region: CASSQVLAGAKEQYF. The CDR3 DNA reads as TGTGCCAGCAGCCAAGTACTAGCGGGGGCTAAAGAGCAGTACTTC.